The rows below give T cell receptor beta chains drawn from one sample of a study of T cell responses to AZD1222 COVID-19 vaccine. The table came from immunoSEQ multiplex PCR; TCRdb's copy has only in-frame clones and leaves some out. The sample contains around 180,000 clones, 70% to 90% of which appear only once. The source was peripheral blood, collected on day 0 of AZD1222 vaccination. The receptors derive from an adult in good health. Each CDR3 is given with its conserved first and last residue. The order of the fields is clone size, V gene, D gene, J gene, CDR3 length, CDR3 protein, CDR3 DNA. A D gene is named only where the DNA matches it firmly. The listing skips clone size in some rows; elsewhere it reads once, few, many or a size class.

clone_size: -
v_call: TRBV7-9
d_call: -
j_call: TRBJ1-2
cdr3_length: 13
cdr3_aa: CASSLRAVYGYTF
cdr3_nt: TGTGCCAGCAGCCTAAGGGCGGTCTATGGCTACACCTTC

clone_size: -
v_call: TRBV7-2
d_call: -
j_call: TRBJ1-5
cdr3_length: 13
cdr3_aa: CASRLELNQPQHF
cdr3_nt: TGTGCCAGCAGGTTGGAGCTCAATCAGCCCCAGCATTTT

clone_size: -
v_call: TRBV7-2
d_call: -
j_call: TRBJ1-3
cdr3_length: 16
cdr3_aa: CASIYSTDLAGNTIYF
cdr3_nt: TGTGCCAGCATCTACTCGACAGACCTAGCTGGAAACACCATATATTTT

clone_size: -
v_call: TRBV11-2
d_call: TRBD1
j_call: TRBJ2-1
cdr3_length: 15
cdr3_aa: CASSFGQGGDNEQFF
cdr3_nt: TGTGCCAGCAGCTTTGGACAGGGTGGGGACAATGAGCAGTTCTTC

clone_size: -
v_call: TRBV7-9
d_call: -
j_call: TRBJ1-6
cdr3_length: 14
cdr3_aa: CASSLATDNSPLHF
cdr3_nt: TGTGCCAGCAGCTTAGCCACAGATAATTCACCCCTCCACTTT

clone_size: -
v_call: TRBV2
d_call: -
j_call: TRBJ1-5
cdr3_length: 12
cdr3_aa: CASSELRQPQHF
cdr3_nt: TGTGCCAGCAGTGAACTTAGGCAGCCCCAGCATTTT

clone_size: -
v_call: TRBV24-1
d_call: TRBD1
j_call: TRBJ2-7
cdr3_length: 15
cdr3_aa: CATSEGTGYTHEQYF
cdr3_nt: TGTGCCACCAGTGAGGGGACAGGGTATACCCACGAGCAGTACTTC

clone_size: -
v_call: TRBV30
d_call: TRBD2
j_call: TRBJ2-7
cdr3_length: 14
cdr3_aa: CAWNFDTGGSEQYF
cdr3_nt: TGTGCCTGGAACTTTGACACCGGGGGGAGCGAGCAGTACTTC

clone_size: -
v_call: TRBV9
d_call: -
j_call: TRBJ1-5
cdr3_length: 14
cdr3_aa: CASSVGGSNQPQHF
cdr3_nt: TGTGCCAGCAGCGTAGGTGGTAGCAATCAGCCCCAGCATTTT

clone_size: -
v_call: TRBV5-6
d_call: -
j_call: TRBJ1-6
cdr3_length: 13
cdr3_aa: CASSLENNSPLHF
cdr3_nt: TGTGCCAGCAGCTTGGAGAATAATTCACCCCTCCACTTT

clone_size: -
v_call: TRBV7-9
d_call: -
j_call: TRBJ1-2
cdr3_length: 12
cdr3_aa: CASSLGPDGYTF
cdr3_nt: TGTGCCAGCAGCTTAGGTCCTGATGGCTACACCTTC

clone_size: -
v_call: TRBV3-1/TRBV3-2
d_call: TRBD2
j_call: TRBJ2-2
cdr3_length: 13
cdr3_aa: CASSQSGAGELFF
cdr3_nt: TGTGCCAGCAGCCAAAGCGGGGCCGGGGAGCTGTTTTTT

clone_size: -
v_call: TRBV4-1
d_call: -
j_call: TRBJ2-3
cdr3_length: 15
cdr3_aa: CASSQDRVGTDTQYF
cdr3_nt: TGCGCCAGCAGCCAAGACCGGGTCGGCACAGATACGCAGTATTTT

clone_size: -
v_call: TRBV2
d_call: TRBD1
j_call: TRBJ2-1
cdr3_length: 15
cdr3_aa: CASQFDRVLGNEQFF
cdr3_nt: TGTGCCAGCCAATTCGACAGGGTGCTTGGAAATGAGCAGTTCTTC

clone_size: -
v_call: TRBV7-2
d_call: -
j_call: TRBJ1-6
cdr3_length: 17
cdr3_aa: CASSLLGSRQGNSPLHF
cdr3_nt: TGTGCCAGCAGCTTATTAGGTAGCAGGCAGGGGAATTCACCCCTCCACTTT

clone_size: -
v_call: TRBV10-1
d_call: -
j_call: TRBJ1-2
cdr3_length: 13
cdr3_aa: CASSPGEGDGYTF
cdr3_nt: TGCGCCAGCAGTCCGGGGGAAGGGGATGGCTACACCTTC

clone_size: -
v_call: TRBV10-2
d_call: -
j_call: TRBJ2-1
cdr3_length: 13
cdr3_aa: CASSESMALGRFF
cdr3_nt: TGCGCCAGCAGTGAAAGTATGGCCCTCGGAAGATTCTTC

clone_size: -
v_call: TRBV3-1/TRBV3-2
d_call: TRBD1
j_call: TRBJ1-1
cdr3_length: 14
cdr3_aa: CASSRGQANTEAFF
cdr3_nt: TGTGCCAGCAGCCGGGGACAGGCGAACACTGAAGCTTTCTTT

clone_size: once
v_call: TRBV19
d_call: -
j_call: TRBJ1-5
cdr3_length: 16
cdr3_aa: CASSMPGRGGNQPQHF
cdr3_nt: TGTGCCAGTAGTATGCCCGGCAGGGGCGGCAATCAGCCCCAGCATTTT

clone_size: -
v_call: TRBV3-1/TRBV3-2
d_call: -
j_call: TRBJ2-2
cdr3_length: 14
cdr3_aa: CASSQRQVDGELFF
cdr3_nt: TGTGCCAGCAGCCAAAGACAGGTCGACGGGGAGCTGTTTTTT

clone_size: -
v_call: TRBV7-9
d_call: TRBD1
j_call: TRBJ1-1
cdr3_length: 14
cdr3_aa: CASSGKAGGTEAFF
cdr3_nt: TGTGCCAGCAGCGGCAAGGCAGGGGGCACTGAAGCTTTCTTT

clone_size: -
v_call: TRBV7-9
d_call: -
j_call: TRBJ2-5
cdr3_length: 18
cdr3_aa: CASSLVMGFGEEQETQYF
cdr3_nt: TGTGCCAGCAGCTTAGTTATGGGTTTCGGCGAGGAGCAAGAGACCCAGTACTTC

clone_size: -
v_call: TRBV10-3
d_call: -
j_call: TRBJ1-1
cdr3_length: 15
cdr3_aa: CAISESSSKPTEAFF
cdr3_nt: TGTGCCATCAGTGAGTCGTCGAGTAAACCGACTGAAGCTTTCTTT

clone_size: -
v_call: TRBV7-9
d_call: -
j_call: TRBJ1-2
cdr3_length: 13
cdr3_aa: CASSPTGAASYTF
cdr3_nt: TGTGCCAGCAGCCCGACAGGCGCGGCTAGCTACACCTTC

clone_size: -
v_call: TRBV27
d_call: -
j_call: TRBJ1-4
cdr3_length: 14
cdr3_aa: CASSSGDSNEKLFF
cdr3_nt: TGTGCCAGCAGTTCCGGCGACTCCAATGAAAAACTGTTTTTT

clone_size: -
v_call: TRBV30
d_call: TRBD1
j_call: TRBJ2-7
cdr3_length: 16
cdr3_aa: CAWSGSGQGGSYEQYF
cdr3_nt: TGTGCCTGGAGTGGATCGGGACAGGGGGGGTCCTACGAGCAGTACTTC

clone_size: -
v_call: TRBV7-8
d_call: -
j_call: TRBJ2-7
cdr3_length: 15
cdr3_aa: CASSLREGRSYEQYF
cdr3_nt: TGTGCCAGCAGCTTACGTGAGGGGCGCTCCTACGAGCAGTACTTC

clone_size: -
v_call: TRBV29-1
d_call: TRBD1
j_call: TRBJ2-1
cdr3_length: 12
cdr3_aa: CSVGQSYNEQFF
cdr3_nt: TGCAGCGTGGGACAGTCCTACAATGAGCAGTTCTTC

clone_size: -
v_call: TRBV9
d_call: TRBD2
j_call: TRBJ2-7
cdr3_length: 15
cdr3_aa: CASSRERGTAYEQYF
cdr3_nt: TGTGCCAGCAGCAGGGAGCGGGGAACCGCCTACGAGCAGTACTTC

clone_size: -
v_call: TRBV4-1
d_call: TRBD2
j_call: TRBJ2-1
cdr3_length: 17
cdr3_aa: CASSQGAAGSKGNEQFF
cdr3_nt: TGCGCCAGCAGCCAAGGAGCAGCGGGGTCCAAGGGGAATGAGCAGTTCTTC

clone_size: -
v_call: TRBV18
d_call: -
j_call: TRBJ1-2
cdr3_length: 16
cdr3_aa: CASSPIIQDGDYGYTF
cdr3_nt: TGTGCCAGCTCACCAATTATCCAGGATGGGGACTATGGCTACACCTTC

clone_size: -
v_call: TRBV4-1
d_call: -
j_call: TRBJ2-7
cdr3_length: 16
cdr3_aa: CASSQVGNGGMDEQYF
cdr3_nt: TGCGCCAGCAGCCAAGTTGGAAACGGGGGTATGGACGAGCAGTACTTC

clone_size: -
v_call: TRBV30
d_call: -
j_call: TRBJ1-1
cdr3_length: 12
cdr3_aa: CARGGGNTEAFF
cdr3_nt: TGTGCCCGGGGTGGGGGTAACACTGAAGCTTTCTTT

clone_size: -
v_call: TRBV4-2
d_call: -
j_call: TRBJ2-2
cdr3_length: 17
cdr3_aa: CASTPVRAGTNTGELFF
cdr3_nt: TGTGCCAGCACCCCGGTAAGGGCGGGGACGAACACCGGGGAGCTGTTTTTT

clone_size: few
v_call: TRBV29-1
d_call: TRBD1
j_call: TRBJ1-6
cdr3_length: 13
cdr3_aa: CSVLQGNNSPLHF
cdr3_nt: TGCAGCGTCCTACAGGGGAATAATTCACCCCTCCACTTT

clone_size: few
v_call: TRBV3-1/TRBV3-2
d_call: TRBD1
j_call: TRBJ2-1
cdr3_length: 18
cdr3_aa: CASSQDGGQATPTDEQFF
cdr3_nt: TGTGCCAGCAGCCAAGATGGTGGACAGGCTACCCCAACCGATGAGCAGTTCTTC

clone_size: -
v_call: TRBV10-3
d_call: -
j_call: TRBJ1-3
cdr3_length: 16
cdr3_aa: CAISSGTLFSGNTIYF
cdr3_nt: TGTGCCATCAGCTCCGGGACACTATTCTCTGGAAACACCATATATTTT

clone_size: -
v_call: TRBV7-6
d_call: -
j_call: TRBJ1-1
cdr3_length: 15
cdr3_aa: CASSPPDTAGTEAFF
cdr3_nt: TGTGCCAGCAGCCCCCCCGACACGGCCGGCACTGAAGCTTTCTTT